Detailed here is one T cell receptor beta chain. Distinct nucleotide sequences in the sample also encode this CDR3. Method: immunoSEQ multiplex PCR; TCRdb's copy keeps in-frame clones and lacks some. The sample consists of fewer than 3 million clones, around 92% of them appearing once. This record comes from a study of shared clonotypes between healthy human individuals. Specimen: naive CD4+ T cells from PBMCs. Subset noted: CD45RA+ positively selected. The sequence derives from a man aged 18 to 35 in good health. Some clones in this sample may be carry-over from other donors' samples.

CDR3 DNA sequence: TGTGCCAGCAGAGAGAATCAGCCCCAGCATTTT. It translates to CASRENQPQHF. This chain links TRBV6-1 with TRBJ1-5, with unresolved D. The V and J ends lost 6 bases and 4 bases respectively, with 4 bases between them. The CDR3 runs to 11 residues. From germline, CDR1 is MNHNS and CDR2 SASEGT.